This T cell receptor (beta chain) was captured by sequencing in a study of T cell changes during pregnancy in multiple sclerosis (dated by TCRdb to 2018 to 2020). For the study in its entirety: The study looked at changes in the T cell repertoire across pregnancy in women with multiple sclerosis.

The protocol used for the library was the immunoSEQ multiplex PCR assay. TCRdb limited this immuneACCESS table to in-frame rearrangements with V and J called. A share of clones is missing; checked studies link under half to unresolved V genes, and the rest is unexplained. Within this sample are approximately 85,000 clones, with over 90% of them counted one time only. The ten largest clones capture 2% to 3% of the sample. Measured from the cysteine to the phenylalanine, the CDR3 is 11 residues long. Just CDR3 DNA is preserved here, 33 bases in frame from base 1. Taken from the germline V gene, the CDR1 and CDR2 loops are SQVTM and ANQGSEA. V is clipped by 4 bases and J by 8 bases, and the sequence between their germline boundaries is 11 bases long. On this clone: The antigen this receptor binds is unknown. The sample holds no much larger clone one base away, and base qualities are not on file.

This sequence uses TRBV29-1 and TRBJ1-2; possibly the D gene is TRBD1, per 6 matching bases. Material: peripheral blood, obtained in the third trimester of pregnancy. This TCR was recovered from a female donor with multiple sclerosis, enrolled in a pregnancy study. DNA sequence: TGCAGCGTTGGGGGGGGCACGGGCTACACCTTC. Its protein is CSVGGGTGYTF.